The source of this TCR beta chain is a study of CD8+CD57+ T cells in acquired aplastic anemia. Whole-study findings and limits: In common between the patients and the controls were more than 25 CD8+ CDR3 sequences. Patients were compared with controls for CD8+ Simpson's diversity, and no significant difference emerged.

Remarks on this clonotype: The antigen is not known.

Genomic DNA templated the TCR beta VDJ and CDR3 profiling. Via MiXCR, TCRdb re-called the reads, giving one row per CDR3 protein. Among 250,000 to 300,000 distinct CDR3 sequences listed, approximately 56% were seen once. This CDR3 contains 18 residues. The trim removed 0 bases at V and 0 bases at J, leaving 6 bases unmatched. In germline, CDR1 is SGDLS, CDR2 YYNGEE. The sequence came from a human donor with severe aplastic anemia or a healthy control (not recorded which). This rearrangement joins TRBV9 to TRBJ2-3; the match to TRBD2 covers 11 bases. Material: sorted CD4+, CD8+, or CD8+CD57+ T cells (not recorded which) from PBMCs. CDR3 coding DNA: TGTGCCAGCAGCGTAGGGGCTAGCGGGGGGACCAGCACAGATACGCAGTATTTT. It specifies CASSVGASGGTSTDTQYF.